This T cell receptor beta chain was documented in a study of beta chain features in type 1 diabetes. General study points: Sequencing of cDNA might inflate the share of cells that strongly express TCR. Healthy donors had naive, central memory and Treg TCRB repertoires that appeared less similar than those seen among patients. For Type 1 diabetes patients, all four CD4+ subsets carried TCRB CDR3s that were moderately but significantly shorter. PCR might show a preference for shorter templates, equally across patients and controls.

V was pared by 0 bases and J by 5 bases, with 10 bases between. Germline-derived CDR1 and CDR2 are ENHRY and SYGVKD. The CDR3 consists of 14 residues. Turning to this clone: What it recognizes is unknown.

The authors sorted CD4+ naive, central memory, regulatory and stem cell-like memory cells via CD45RO/CCR7/CD25/CD127/CD95/CD27. The whole isolated RNA underwent reverse transcription, so sequencing captured expressed TCRB transcripts. Produced via immunoSEQ multiplex PCR; TCRdb's table is partial and in-frame only. This table holds hundreds of thousands of clones, around 15% found once. V usage is TRBV10-3 and J usage is TRBJ1-2; the D is unclear. The sample comprised naive CD4+ T cells from blood. The source is a man aged 18 to 30 with type 1 diabetes. The CDR3 region is CAISESGKEYGYTF. The CDR3 coding sequence is TGTGCCATCAGTGAGTCGGGAAAGGAATATGGCTACACCTTC.